This entry concerns a single T cell receptor (beta chain). Antigen specificity is unknown. Produced via immunoSEQ multiplex PCR; TCRdb's table is partial and in-frame only. The sample has 80,000 to 100,000 clones; about 93% are singletons. Trimming shortened V by 4 bases and J by 0 bases, and 8 bases separated the two germline ends. Germline CDR1 is SGHDT and CDR2 is YYEEEE. This CDR3 comprises 13 residues. This specimen belongs to a study of graft-versus-host responses after intestinal transplantation. The input for sequencing was unstimulated CD4+ T cells sorted from spleen or lymph node cells, taken before intestinal transplant. The TCR comes from a human donor who received an intestinal transplant. The V and J genes are TRBV5-6 and TRBJ2-7; tentatively, D is TRBD1 (6 bases). CDR3: CASSPGVSYEQYF. The CDR3 DNA reads as TGTGCCAGCAGCCCAGGGGTCTCCTACGAGCAGTACTTC.